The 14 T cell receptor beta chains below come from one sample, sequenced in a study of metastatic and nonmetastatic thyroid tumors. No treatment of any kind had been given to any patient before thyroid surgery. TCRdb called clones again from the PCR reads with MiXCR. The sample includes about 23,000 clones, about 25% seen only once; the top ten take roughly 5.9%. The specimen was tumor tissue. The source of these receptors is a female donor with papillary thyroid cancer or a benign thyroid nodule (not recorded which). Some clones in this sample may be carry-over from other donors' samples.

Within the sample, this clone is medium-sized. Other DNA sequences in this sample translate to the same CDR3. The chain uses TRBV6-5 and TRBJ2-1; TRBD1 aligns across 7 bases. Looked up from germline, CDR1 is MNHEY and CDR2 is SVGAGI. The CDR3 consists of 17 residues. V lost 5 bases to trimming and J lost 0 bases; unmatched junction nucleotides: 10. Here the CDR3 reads CASSPWTGSGSYNEQFF. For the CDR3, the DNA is TGTGCCAGCAGTCCCTGGACAGGTTCGGGCTCCTACAATGAGCAGTTCTTC.

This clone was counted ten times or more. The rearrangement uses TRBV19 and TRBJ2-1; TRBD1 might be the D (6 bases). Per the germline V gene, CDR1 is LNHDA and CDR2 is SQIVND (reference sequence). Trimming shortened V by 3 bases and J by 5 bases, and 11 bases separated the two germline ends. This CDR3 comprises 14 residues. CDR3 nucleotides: TGTGCCAGTAGTATCTCACAGGGTAACAATGAGCAGTTCTTC. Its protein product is CASSISQGNNEQFF.

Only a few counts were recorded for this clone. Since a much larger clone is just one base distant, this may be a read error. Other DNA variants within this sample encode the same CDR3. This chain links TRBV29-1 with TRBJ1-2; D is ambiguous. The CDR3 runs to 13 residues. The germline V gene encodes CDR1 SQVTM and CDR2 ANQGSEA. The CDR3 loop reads CSVKFSSYYGYTF. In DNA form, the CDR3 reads TGCAGTGTTAAGTTTTCGTCCTATTATGGCTACACCTTC.

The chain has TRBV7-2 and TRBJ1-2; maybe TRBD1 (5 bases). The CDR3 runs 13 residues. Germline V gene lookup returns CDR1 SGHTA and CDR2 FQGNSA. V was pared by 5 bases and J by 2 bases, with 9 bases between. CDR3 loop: CASSPDRNYGYTF. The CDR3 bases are TGTGCCAGCAGCCCCGACAGAAACTATGGCTACACCTTC.

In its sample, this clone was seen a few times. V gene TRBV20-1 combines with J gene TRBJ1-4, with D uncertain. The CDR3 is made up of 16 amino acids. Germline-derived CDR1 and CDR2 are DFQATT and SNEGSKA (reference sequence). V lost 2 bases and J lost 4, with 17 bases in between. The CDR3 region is CSARSRRLGSNEKLFF. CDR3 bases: TGCAGTGCTAGAAGTCGAAGGCTAGGAAGTAATGAAAAACTGTTTTTT.

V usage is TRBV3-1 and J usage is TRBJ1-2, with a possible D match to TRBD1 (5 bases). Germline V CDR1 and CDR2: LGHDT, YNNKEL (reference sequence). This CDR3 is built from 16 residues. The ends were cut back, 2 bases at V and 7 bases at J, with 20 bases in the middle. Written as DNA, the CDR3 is TGTGCCAGCAGCCAATGGAACCTGAGAGGGGATTTTGGCTACACCTTC. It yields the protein CASSQWNLRGDFGYTF.

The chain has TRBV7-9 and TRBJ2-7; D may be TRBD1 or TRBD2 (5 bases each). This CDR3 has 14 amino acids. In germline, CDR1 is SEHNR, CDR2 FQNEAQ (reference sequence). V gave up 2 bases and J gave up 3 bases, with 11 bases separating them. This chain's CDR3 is CASSLSGRDYEQYF. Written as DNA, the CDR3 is TGTGCCAGCAGCTTAAGCGGCAGGGACTACGAGCAGTACTTC. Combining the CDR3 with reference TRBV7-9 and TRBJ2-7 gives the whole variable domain DTGVSQNPRHKITKRGQNVTFRCDPISEHNRLYWYRQTLGQGPEFLTYFQNEAQLEKSRLLSDRFSAERPKGSFSTLEIQRTEQGDSAMYLCASSLSGRDYEQYFGPGTRLTVT.

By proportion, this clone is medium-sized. The CDR3: CASSAGVRQPQHF. CDR3 nucleotide sequence: TGTGCCAGTAGTGCAGGGGTTAGGCAGCCCCAGCATTTT. The V call is TRBV19, the J call TRBJ1-5, with D possibly TRBD1 on 6 matching bases. Trimming removed 5 bases at V and 7 bases at J, with 12 bases between. CDR3 length equals 13 residues. Germline V lookup: CDR1 LNHDA, CDR2 SQIVND (reference sequence).

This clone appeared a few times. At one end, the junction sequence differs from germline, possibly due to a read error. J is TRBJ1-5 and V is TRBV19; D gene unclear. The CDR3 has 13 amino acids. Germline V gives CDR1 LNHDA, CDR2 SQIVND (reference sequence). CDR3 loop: CASSMGRYHPQHF. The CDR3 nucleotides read TGTGCCAGTAGTATGGGGAGGTATCATCCCCAGCATTTT.

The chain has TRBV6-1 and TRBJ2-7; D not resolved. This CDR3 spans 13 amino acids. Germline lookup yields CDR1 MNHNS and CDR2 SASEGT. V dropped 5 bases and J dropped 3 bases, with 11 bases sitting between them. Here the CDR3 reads CASSSPLGYEQYF. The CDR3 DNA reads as TGTGCCAGCAGTAGCCCCCTGGGCTACGAGCAGTACTTC.

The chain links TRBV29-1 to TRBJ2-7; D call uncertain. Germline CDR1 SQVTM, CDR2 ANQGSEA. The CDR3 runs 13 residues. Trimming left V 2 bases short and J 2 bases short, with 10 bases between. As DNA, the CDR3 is TGCAGCGTTGAAATCCCCACAGCCTACGAGCAGTACTTC. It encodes CSVEIPTAYEQYF.

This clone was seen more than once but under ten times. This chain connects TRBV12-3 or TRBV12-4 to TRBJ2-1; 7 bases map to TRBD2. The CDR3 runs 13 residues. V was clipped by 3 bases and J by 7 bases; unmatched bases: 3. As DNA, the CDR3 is TGTGCCAGCAGTTTTTGGGAGGGTAATGAGCAGTTCTTC. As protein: CASSFWEGNEQFF.

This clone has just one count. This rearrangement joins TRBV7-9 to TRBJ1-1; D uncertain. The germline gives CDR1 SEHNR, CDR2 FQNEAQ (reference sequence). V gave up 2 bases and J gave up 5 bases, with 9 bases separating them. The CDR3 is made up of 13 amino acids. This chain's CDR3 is CASSLTVETEAFF. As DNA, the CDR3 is TGTGCCAGCAGCTTAACTGTAGAAACTGAAGCTTTCTTT. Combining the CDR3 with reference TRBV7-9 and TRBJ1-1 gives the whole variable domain DTGVSQNPRHKITKRGQNVTFRCDPISEHNRLYWYRQTLGQGPEFLTYFQNEAQLEKSRLLSDRFSAERPKGSFSTLEIQRTEQGDSAMYLCASSLTVETEAFFGQGTRLTVV.

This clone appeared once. The DNA of the CDR3 is TGCAGTGCTGAATGGGGACAGCGGGCTATCGATTGCTACACCTTC. Its translation is CSAEWGQRAIDCYTF. V and J are TRBV20-1 and TRBJ1-2; TRBD1 aligns across 7 bases. Germline V gene lookup returns CDR1 DFQATT and CDR2 SNEGSKA (reference sequence). J gave up 9 bases and V 5 bases, and 18 bases lay outside the gene matches. This CDR3 has 15 residues.